Sequencing of this T cell receptor beta chain was carried out in a study of T cells in Graves' hyperthyroidism and ophthalmopathy. This clonotype was found once. Its antigen is unknown. General observations from the study: Appearing also in blood were most of the thyroid clonotypes expanded above 0.001.

Diagnoses were established using clinical symptoms, serum thyroxine and TRAb, thyroid ultrasound and orbital computed tomography. It was RNA transcripts that yielded the amplified TCR beta CDR3 regions. When the TCR CDR3 underwent first-round RT-PCR, the HTBI primer set was used. TCRdb called the multiplex PCR reads again in MiXCR, with one record for every CDR3 protein. Among some 360,000 distinct CDR3 sequences listed, 15% to 20% were seen once. Germline trimming cut 6 bases from V and 1 base from J; bases unmatched to any gene: 8. Germline V CDR1 and CDR2: MNHNS, SASEGT. CDR3 length: 16 amino acids.

V usage is TRBV6-1 and J usage is TRBJ2-5; 10 nucleotides match TRBD2. The sequenced sample consisted of blood. This TCR was recovered from a woman aged 40-49 years with Graves' ophthalmopathy. Here the CDR3 reads CASSVGTSVFQETQYF. The CDR3 bases are TGTGCCAGCAGCGTAGGGACTAGCGTATTCCAAGAGACCCAGTACTTC.